The sequence of this TCR beta chain was determined in a study of blood T cells in healthy people across ages. Total RNA extracted from each sample amounted to at least 5 micrograms. Study results and caveats: When one million T cells were used, diversity estimates were thought to be underestimates.

Sample-barcoded 5' priming and a J-beta primer mix drove a second PCR of roughly 6 to 12 cycles. With 12 random nucleotides, a template-switch adaptor tagged each individual cDNA molecule. TCRdb reprocessed the 5' RACE reads via MiXCR and lists one record per CDR3 protein. Of hundreds of thousands of distinct CDR3 sequences in the sample, around 36% were seen once. Many counts were recorded for this clonotype. Its antigen is not known. The germline CDR1 and CDR2 sequences are SGHTA and FQGNSA. Trimming stripped 4 bases from V and 5 bases from J, with 25 bases between. The CDR3 is 18 residues long. The receptor was isolated from a man aged 18 to 29 in good health. Specimen: blood. The chain joins TRBV7-2 to TRBJ2-3; no firm D call. The DNA of the CDR3 is TGTGCCAGCAGCTCAACCTACCGTGGGGTCGGTGGGTTAGATACGCAGTATTTT. It codes for CASSSTYRGVGGLDTQYF. The full variable domain, with the rest looked up from reference TRBV7-2 and TRBJ2-3, is GAGVSQSPSNKVTEKGKDVELRCDPISGHTALYWYRQSLGQGLEFLIYFQGNSAPDKSGLPSDRFSAERTGGSVSTLTIQRTQQEDSAVYLCASSSTYRGVGGLDTQYFGPGTRLTVL.